The 28 T cell receptor beta chains reported below all come from one sample, sequenced in a study of T cells in Graves' hyperthyroidism and ophthalmopathy. Amplification of TCR beta CDR3 regions used RNA as the template. The HTBI primer set drove a first-round RT-PCR of the TCR CDR3. From the multiplex PCR reads, TCRdb called clonotypes with MiXCR, one entry per CDR3 protein. The data hold 350,000 or so distinct CDR3 sequences, with roughly 18% observed a single time. Sequencing was performed on blood. Receptor source: a woman aged 35 to 49 with Graves' ophthalmopathy.

This clonotype was seen ten or more times. The J gene is TRBJ2-6, the V gene TRBV12-3 or TRBV12-4; D remains ambiguous. Between the trimmed V and J ends, which lost 7 bases and 2 bases, there was a span of 6 bases. There are 13 residues in the CDR3. The CDR3 DNA is TGTGCCAGCAACCCCCCTGGGGCCAACGTCCTGACTTTC. Translating it yields CASNPPGANVLTF.

This clonotype came up many times. The J gene is TRBJ1-3, the V gene TRBV29-1; D is perhaps TRBD1 (5 bases). V shed 4 bases and J shed 0 bases, with 13 bases lying between them. This CDR3 has 15 amino acids. Germline CDR1 and CDR2: SQVTM and ANQGSEA. For the CDR3, the DNA is TGCAGCGTTGCCTCCCACAGGTCCTCTGGAAACACCATATATTTT. This codes for CSVASHRSSGNTIYF.

The V call is TRBV12-3 or TRBV12-4, the J call TRBJ1-6; 9 bases line up with TRBD1. V lost 6 bases to trimming and J lost 10 bases; unmatched junction nucleotides: 4. The CDR3 consists of 13 residues. CDR3 in amino acids: CASRGTGRSPLHF. The CDR3 region has the DNA TGTGCCAGCAGGGGGACAGGGAGATCACCCCTCCACTTT.

This clonotype was seen repeatedly, ten times or more. V gene TRBV27 combines with J gene TRBJ1-1; no firm D call. CDR1 MNHEY and CDR2 SMNVEV come from the germline V gene (reference sequence). This CDR3 is 14 amino acids long. V lost 1 base and J lost 0, with 6 bases in between. CDR3 nucleotide sequence: TGTGCCAGCAGTTTATTGGGGATGAACACTGAAGCTTTCTTT. It yields the protein CASSLLGMNTEAFF.

The chain combines TRBV4-1 with TRBJ1-1; 9 bases map to TRBD1. The germline V gene has CDR1 MGHRA and CDR2 YSYEKL. CDR3 size: 16 residues. V shed 0 bases and J 2 bases; nucleotides not matched to a gene: 4. CDR3 amino acids: CASSQDTQGANTEAFF. The DNA of the CDR3 is TGCGCCAGCAGCCAAGATACACAGGGGGCTAACACTGAAGCTTTCTTT.

This clonotype showed up many times. This chain uses TRBV28 with TRBJ2-7; 11 bases align to TRBD2. This CDR3 has 14 residues. The ends lost 9 bases at V and 5 bases at J; junction bases unmatched: 9. In germline, CDR1 is MDHEN, CDR2 SYDVKM. The CDR3 DNA is TGTGCCAGTATTCCCGGGACTAGCGGAAACGAGCAGTACTTC. It codes for CASIPGTSGNEQYF. Filled out from reference TRBV28 and TRBJ2-7, the complete variable domain reads DVKVTQSSRYLVKRTGEKVFLECVQDMDHENMFWYRQDPGLGLRLIYFSYDVKMKEKGDIPEGYSVSREKKERFSLILESASTNQTSMYLCASIPGTSGNEQYFGPGTRLTVT.

This clonotype occurred many times. J is TRBJ2-7 and V is TRBV28, with 12 bases identical to TRBD2. Per germline, CDR1 MDHEN and CDR2 SYDVKM. CDR3 length equals 17 residues. The trim removed 3 bases at V and 2 bases at J, leaving 8 bases unmatched. The chain's CDR3 is CASSLGRRLAGAYEQYF. Written as DNA, the CDR3 is TGTGCCAGCAGTTTGGGCCGACGACTAGCGGGAGCCTACGAGCAGTACTTC.

Note on this clonotype: A much larger clone lies a single base off, so this may be a read error. The chain carries TRBV29-1 and TRBJ1-1; unclear D gene. V lost 4 bases, J lost 4 bases, and 4 bases lay in between. The CDR3 extends over 10 amino acids. Germline V lookup: CDR1 SQVTM, CDR2 ANQGSEA. CDR3 loop: CSVGATEAFF. CDR3 nucleotide sequence: TGCAGCGTTGGGGCCACTGAAGCTTTCTTT.

This clonotype was counted ten times or more. A read error may be the cause here, since a much bigger clone is one base away. J is TRBJ1-3 and V is TRBV7-3; D unclear. CDR1 is SGHTA, CDR2 FQGTGA, per germline. The CDR3 is 11 residues long. CDR3: CAGSEGGTIYF. The CDR3 DNA reads as TGTGCCGGCAGCGAGGGAGGCACCATATATTTT.

This clonotype was recorded a few times. The rearrangement uses TRBV9 and TRBJ2-5; 7 bases are shared with TRBD1. Trimming at V came to 4 bases and at J to 5 bases, leaving 8 bases not matched to a gene. Germline V gives CDR1 SGDLS, CDR2 YYNGEE. This CDR3 has 14 amino acids. The CDR3 sequence: CASSSTGVWETQYF. Here the CDR3 DNA reads TGTGCCAGCAGCTCAACAGGGGTTTGGGAGACCCAGTACTTC.

V is TRBV28 and J is TRBJ2-5; 7 nucleotides match TRBD1. The V gene's germline CDR1 is MDHEN and CDR2 SYDVKM. The CDR3 runs 13 residues. The V gene end was trimmed by 6 bases and the J gene end by 1 base; junction bases not matched to a gene: 2. CDR3 sequence (DNA): TGTGCCAGCAGACAGGGGATCCAAGAGACCCAGTACTTC. Its translation is CASRQGIQETQYF.

As concerns this clonotype: A much bigger clone sits one base away, suggesting this may be a read error. The chain employs TRBV3-1 and TRBJ1-5; the D gene is possibly TRBD1 (5 bases). V dropped 1 base and J dropped 3 bases, with 10 bases sitting between them. CDR1 is LGHDT, CDR2 YNNKEL, per germline (reference sequence). This CDR3 contains 15 residues. The CDR3: CASSQAGGDNQPQHF. CDR3 DNA: TGTGCCAGCAGCCAAGCGGGGGGAGACAATCAGCCCCAGCATTTT.

This clonotype was seen many times. The V gene is TRBV27, the J gene TRBJ1-2, with 9 nucleotides matching TRBD1. The germline V gene encodes CDR1 MNHEY and CDR2 SMNVEV (reference sequence). V was clipped by 2 bases and J by 8 bases; unmatched bases: 3. The CDR3 has 13 residues. CDR3 loop: CASSLGTGSGYTF. DNA of the CDR3: TGTGCCAGCAGTTTAGGGACAGGGTCGGGCTACACCTTC.

Note on this clonotype: An end of the junction differs from the germline gene, which may be a read error. The J gene is TRBJ2-7, the V gene TRBV11-2; 7 bases agree with TRBD2. Germline lookup yields CDR1 SGHAT and CDR2 FQNNGV. The CDR3 length is 15 residues. The CDR3 DNA reads TGTGCCAGCAGCTTAGACAGACTAGCTCTCGACGAGCAGCACTTC. Translation: CASSLDRLALDEQHF.

This clonotype was seen at least ten times. This chain uses TRBV12-3 or TRBV12-4 with TRBJ2-2; D is possibly TRBD1 (6 bases). The CDR3 has 16 amino acids. Trimming pared 6 bases from V and 0 bases from J, leaving 14 bases between. The CDR3 nucleotides are TGTGCCAGCAGACACCTGGGGGCAGCGAACACCGGGGAGCTGTTTTTT. Amino acids: CASRHLGAANTGELFF.

Only a few counts were recorded for this clonotype. V usage is TRBV9 and J usage is TRBJ2-5, with no clear D. V shed 3 bases and J shed 4 bases, with 16 bases lying between them. There are 15 residues in the CDR3. Germline V gives CDR1 SGDLS, CDR2 YYNGEE. The CDR3 loop reads CASSAHQYVGETQYF. For the CDR3, the DNA is TGTGCCAGCAGCGCCCACCAGTATGTGGGAGAGACCCAGTACTTC.

This clonotype was seen repeatedly, ten times or more. J is TRBJ2-2 and V is TRBV7-2, with TRBD2 as a possible D gene (6 bases). Trimming took off 3 bases at V and 6 bases at J, with 14 bases between the two ends. Looked up from germline, CDR1 is SGHTA and CDR2 is FQGNSA. The CDR3 covers 15 residues. In nucleotides, the CDR3 is TGTGCCAGCAGCTTTAGCGGACCGATAGCCGGGGAGCTGTTTTTT. It specifies CASSFSGPIAGELFF.

This clonotype appeared many times. The chain has TRBV12-3 or TRBV12-4 and TRBJ2-2; no reliable D call. This CDR3 is built from 15 residues. V lost 6 bases and J 4 bases, leaving 15 bases between the germline ends. DNA of the CDR3: TGTGCCAGCAGATTTAGGACGGCCCCCACCGGGGAGCTGTTTTTT. Amino acid sequence: CASRFRTAPTGELFF.

The rearrangement uses TRBV20-1 and TRBJ2-7, with TRBD2 matching over 9 bases. The CDR3 is 14 residues long. Germline lookup yields CDR1 DFQATT and CDR2 SNEGSKA (reference sequence). After removal of 0 bases from V and 6 bases from J, the junction contained 6 bases not matched to a gene. The CDR3 sequence: CSARDLGLAPEQYF. The CDR3 bases are TGCAGTGCTAGAGATCTGGGACTAGCTCCCGAGCAGTACTTC.

In this sample, this clonotype turned up many times. V gene TRBV7-9 combines with J gene TRBJ2-7, with 10 bases that match TRBD1. This CDR3 spans 15 amino acids. CDR1 is SEHNR and CDR2 is FQNEAQ in the germline V gene (reference sequence). Losses at the gene ends were 1 base for V and 6 bases for J; bases not matched to a gene: 6. The CDR3 loop reads CASSLEGQGTLEQYF. The CDR3 nucleotides are TGTGCCAGCAGCTTAGAGGGACAGGGGACCCTCGAGCAGTACTTC.

This clonotype appeared a few times. The chain recombines TRBV6-1 with TRBJ1-5; no clear D. The V end lost 3 bases, the J end lost 0 bases, and 9 bases lay between the germline ends. This CDR3 has 15 residues. CDR1 MNHNS and CDR2 SASEGT come from the germline V gene. The CDR3 sequence is CASSEGSSSNQPQHF. DNA for the CDR3: TGTGCCAGCAGTGAGGGCAGTTCTAGCAATCAGCCCCAGCATTTT.

This clonotype was seen ten or more times. The chain links TRBV6-1 to TRBJ2-7; 7 bases are shared with TRBD1. The germline CDR1 and CDR2 sequences are MNHNS and SASEGT. The V and J ends lost 5 bases and 4 bases, in that order; junction bases with no gene match: 5. The CDR3 loop spans 13 amino acids. The CDR3 sequence: CASSPMTGYEQYF. The CDR3 bases are TGTGCCAGCAGTCCTATGACAGGGTACGAGCAGTACTTC.

The sample holds many counts of this clonotype. The chain joins TRBV11-2 to TRBJ1-1, with a weak D call TRBD1 (6 bases). CDR3 length: 15 amino acids. Per germline, CDR1 SGHAT and CDR2 FQNNGV. V was cut by 5 bases and J by 3 bases, with 16 bases left in between. CDR3 in amino acids: CASSPNRGRHTEAFF. CDR3 DNA sequence: TGTGCCAGCAGCCCGAACCGGGGGCGGCACACTGAAGCTTTCTTT.

This clonotype showed up many times. The chain has TRBV28 and TRBJ2-7, with D unresolved. The ends were cut back, 2 bases at V and 3 bases at J, with 5 bases in the middle. Germline V gene lookup returns CDR1 MDHEN and CDR2 SYDVKM. The CDR3 is 12 amino acids. The DNA for the CDR3 is TGTGCCAGCAGTTTACTTTACTACGAGCAGTACTTC. Translation gives CASSLLYYEQYF.

This clonotype was observed at least ten times. V and J are TRBV20-1 and TRBJ1-5; D is possibly TRBD1 (5 bases). Germline values: CDR1 DFQATT, CDR2 SNEGSKA (reference sequence). The germline V and J ends were trimmed by 0 bases and 7 bases, with 16 bases remaining between them. The CDR3 extends over 15 amino acids. CDR3 in DNA: TGCAGTGCTAGAGATCAGGAATTTAGGGGCCAGCCCCAGCATTTT. This codes for CSARDQEFRGQPQHF.

This sequence joins TRBV24-1 and TRBJ1-5, with a tentative D call TRBD1 (5 bases). This CDR3 has 15 residues. Per germline, CDR1 KGHDR and CDR2 SFDVKD. V was clipped by 3 bases and J by 1 base, with 9 bases between them. CDR3 amino acids: CATSDPRESNQPQHF. The DNA for the CDR3 is TGTGCCACCAGTGATCCCAGGGAGAGCAATCAGCCCCAGCATTTT.

Ten or more counts support this clonotype. The J gene is TRBJ1-1, the V gene TRBV6-1; the D is unclear. The CDR3 totals 13 residues. Trimming removed 4 bases from V and 0 bases from J, with 6 bases in between. CDR1 is MNHNS, CDR2 SASEGT, per germline. CDR3 protein: CASSVVMNTEAFF. CDR3 in DNA: TGTGCCAGCAGTGTCGTCATGAACACTGAAGCTTTCTTT.

This clonotype came up many times. The rearrangement links TRBV6-2 or TRBV6-3 to TRBJ2-7; possible D gene TRBD2, 6 bases. The CDR3 loop spans 19 amino acids. CDR1 is MNHEY, CDR2 SVGEGT, per germline. The V end was cut by 0 bases, the J end by 4 bases, with 25 bases between. CDR3 nucleotides: TGTGCCAGCAGTTACTCGGAGTTTACTCTAGCGAGGGGACGGTACGAGCAGTACTTC. It specifies CASSYSEFTLARGRYEQYF.